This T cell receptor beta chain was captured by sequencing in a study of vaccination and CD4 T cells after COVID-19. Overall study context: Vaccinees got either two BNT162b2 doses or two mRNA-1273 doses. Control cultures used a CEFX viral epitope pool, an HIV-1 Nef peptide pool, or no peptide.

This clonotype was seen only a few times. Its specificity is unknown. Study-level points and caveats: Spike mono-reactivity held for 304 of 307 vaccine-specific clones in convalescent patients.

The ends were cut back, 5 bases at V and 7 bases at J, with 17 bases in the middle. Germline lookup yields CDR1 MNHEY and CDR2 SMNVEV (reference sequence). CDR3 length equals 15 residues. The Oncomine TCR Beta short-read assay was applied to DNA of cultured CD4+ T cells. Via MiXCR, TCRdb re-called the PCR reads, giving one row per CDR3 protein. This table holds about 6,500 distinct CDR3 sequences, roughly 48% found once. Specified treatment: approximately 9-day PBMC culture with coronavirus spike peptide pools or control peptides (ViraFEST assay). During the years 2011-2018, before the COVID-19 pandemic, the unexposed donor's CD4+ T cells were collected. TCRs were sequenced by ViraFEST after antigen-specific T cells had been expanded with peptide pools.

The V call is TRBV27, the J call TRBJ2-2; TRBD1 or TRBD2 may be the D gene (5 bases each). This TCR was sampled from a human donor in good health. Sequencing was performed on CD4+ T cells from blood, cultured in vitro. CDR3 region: CASSLYGANGGELFF. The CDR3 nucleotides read TGTGCCAGCAGTCTTTACGGGGCTAATGGCGGGGAGCTGTTTTTT.